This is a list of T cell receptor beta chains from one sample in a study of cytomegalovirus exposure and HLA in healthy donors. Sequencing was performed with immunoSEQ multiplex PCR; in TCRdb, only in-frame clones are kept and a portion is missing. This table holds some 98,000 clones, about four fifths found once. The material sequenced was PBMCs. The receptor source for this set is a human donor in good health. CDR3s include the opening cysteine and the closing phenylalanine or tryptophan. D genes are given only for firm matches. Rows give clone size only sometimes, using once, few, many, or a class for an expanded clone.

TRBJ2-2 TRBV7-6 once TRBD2 TGTGCCAGCAGCCTTCCGGGACTAGCGGGAGTAAACACCGGGGAGCTGTTTTTT CASSLPGLAGVNTGELFF
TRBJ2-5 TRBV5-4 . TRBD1 TGTGCCAGCAGCTTGGGACAGGGGCCAGGGGAGACCCAGTACTTC CASSLGQGPGETQYF
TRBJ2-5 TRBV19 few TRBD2 TGTGCCAGTAGTATAACGGCTCGCGGACTAGCGGGAGGAAGGGAGACCCAGTACTTC CASSITARGLAGGRETQYF
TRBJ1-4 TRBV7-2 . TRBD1 TGTGCCAGCAGCTCACCGCAGGGGGCGCGTGAAAAACTGTTTTTT CASSSPQGAREKLFF
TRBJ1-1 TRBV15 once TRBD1 TGTGCCACCAGCAGAGATCCAATTTCCCGGGACAGGAACACTGAAGCTTTCTTT CATSRDPISRDRNTEAFF
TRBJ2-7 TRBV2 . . TGTGCCAGCAGACGGACAGTCTACGAGCAGTACTTC CASRRTVYEQYF
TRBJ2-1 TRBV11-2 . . TGTGCCAGCAGCCCATCAGGGGAGCAGTTCTTC CASSPSGEQFF
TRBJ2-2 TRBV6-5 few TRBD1 TGTGCCAGCAGTTACGGGGACAGGCACACCGGGGAGCTGTTTTTT CASSYGDRHTGELFF
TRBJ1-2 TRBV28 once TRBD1 TGTGCCAGCAGACCCGACAGGGGTCGCGGCTACACCTTC CASRPDRGRGYTF
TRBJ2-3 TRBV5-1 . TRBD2 TGCGCCAGCAGCTTCGGGGGGGGCAACACAGATACGCAGTATTTT CASSFGGGNTDTQYF
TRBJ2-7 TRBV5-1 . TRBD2 TGCGCCAGCAGCTTGGTGGTAGCGGGGTTTTCCTACGAGCAGTACTTC CASSLVVAGFSYEQYF
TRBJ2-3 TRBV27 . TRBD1 TGTGCCAGCAGTCTGATATCCGGGACAGGGACCGATACGCAGTATTTT CASSLISGTGTDTQYF
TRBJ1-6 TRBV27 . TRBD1 TGTGCCAGCACCCTTGGGGCAGGGGGACTTTCACCCCTCCACTTT CASTLGAGGLSPLHF
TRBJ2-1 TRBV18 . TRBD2 TGTGCCAGCTCACCGGGACTAGCGTCCTCTGATGAGCAGTTCTTC CASSPGLASSDEQFF
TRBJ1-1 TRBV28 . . TGTGCCAGCAGTTTATTCAGGGCGAGGACTGAAGCTTTCTTT CASSLFRARTEAFF
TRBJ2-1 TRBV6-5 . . TGTGCCAGCAGTCAGGGTCTTGAGCAGTTCTTC CASSQGLEQFF
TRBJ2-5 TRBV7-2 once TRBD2 TGTGCCAGCAGCTCACCGGGGCGGGGGGGCCTGGAGACCCAGTACTTC CASSSPGRGGLETQYF
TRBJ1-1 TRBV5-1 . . TGCGCCAGCAGCCCTGGTGGGGCTCTGAACACTGAAGCTTTCTTT CASSPGGALNTEAFF
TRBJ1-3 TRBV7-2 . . TGTGCCAGCAGCCCCGGAGACGTTTATGGAAACACCATATATTTT CASSPGDVYGNTIYF
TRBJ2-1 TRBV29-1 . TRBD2 TGCAGTATCCCGGGGACTAGCGGGAGGTTCAATGAGCAGTTCTTC CSIPGTSGRFNEQFF
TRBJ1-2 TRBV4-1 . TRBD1 TGCGCCAGCAGCCACGTGGGACAGGGTTTCTATGGCTACACCTTC CASSHVGQGFYGYTF
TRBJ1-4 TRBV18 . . TGTGCCAGCTCTCCCGCGGGGGGAGACAATGAAAAACTGTTTTTT CASSPAGGDNEKLFF
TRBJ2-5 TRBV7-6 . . TGTGCCAGCAGCCGCTTGGGGCAGGAGACCCAGTACTTC CASSRLGQETQYF
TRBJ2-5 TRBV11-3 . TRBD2 TGTGCCAGCAGCTGGGGGACTAGCGGCCAAGAGACCCAGTACTTC CASSWGTSGQETQYF
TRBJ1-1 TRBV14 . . TGTGCCAGCAGCCCCCTAGTGAACACTGAAGCTTTCTTT CASSPLVNTEAFF
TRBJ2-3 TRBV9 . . TGTGCCAGCAGCGTAGGAGAAGGGGCCCTTAGCACAGATACGCAGTATTTT CASSVGEGALSTDTQYF
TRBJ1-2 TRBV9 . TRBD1 TGTGCCAGCAGCCCGCGACAGGGAATAGCTAACTATGGCTACACCTTC CASSPRQGIANYGYTF
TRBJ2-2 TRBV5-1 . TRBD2 TGCGCCAGCAGCTTGAATCGTAACCTAGCGGACACCGGGGAGCTGTTTTTT CASSLNRNLADTGELFF
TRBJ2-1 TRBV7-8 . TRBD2 TGTGCCAGCAGCCCCACCGGGGACTACTACAATGAGCAGTTCTTC CASSPTGDYYNEQFF
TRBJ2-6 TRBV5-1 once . TGCGCCAGCAGCTTAGCCAGGGCTGGGGCCAACGTCCTGACTTTC CASSLARAGANVLTF
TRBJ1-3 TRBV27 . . TGTGCCAGCAGTCCTTCAGGATCTGGAAACACCATATATTTT CASSPSGSGNTIYF
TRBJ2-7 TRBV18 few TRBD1 TGTGCCAGCTCACCTCCAGGGGGCGCTGAACGGGAGCAGTACTTC CASSPPGGAEREQYF
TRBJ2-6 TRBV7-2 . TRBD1 TGTGCCAGCAGCTTGGGAGGGACAGGGGGCGCTGGGGCCAACGTCCTGACTTTC CASSLGGTGGAGANVLTF